Listed below are T cell receptor beta chains from one sample, sequenced in a study of graft-versus-host responses after intestinal transplantation. Measured with immunoSEQ multiplex PCR; TCRdb has only the in-frame clones, and not every one. Seen here are over 8,500 clones, roughly 96% observed once, and the top ten hold 16%. The sample here was bone marrow, taken about 520 days after intestinal transplantation. These receptors all stem from a human patient who received an intestinal transplant, so some T cells may come from the graft donor. CDR3s include the opening cysteine and the closing phenylalanine or tryptophan. The order of the fields is D gene, V gene, J gene, clone size, CDR3 protein, CDR3 DNA. The D gene is left open where the match is weak. Clone size is shown for a subset of rows, as once, few, many or a class of expanded clone.

d_gene: -
v_gene: TRBV7-3
j_gene: TRBJ2-3
abundance: -
CDR3aa: CASSFFGSTDTQYF
CDR3nt: TGTGCCAGCAGCTTCTTCGGCAGCACAGATACGCAGTATTTT

d_gene: TRBD1
v_gene: TRBV6-5
j_gene: TRBJ2-7
abundance: -
CDR3aa: CASSEYTGGGEQYF
CDR3nt: TGTGCCAGCAGTGAATACACAGGGGGCGGCGAGCAGTACTTC

d_gene: -
v_gene: TRBV4-1
j_gene: TRBJ2-7
abundance: -
CDR3aa: CASSQSPQLGSYEQYF
CDR3nt: TGCGCCAGCAGCCAAAGCCCGCAGCTAGGTTCCTACGAGCAGTACTTC

d_gene: -
v_gene: TRBV21-1
j_gene: TRBJ1-2
abundance: -
CDR3aa: CASSKWGRGALFYGYTF
CDR3nt: -

d_gene: -
v_gene: TRBV9
j_gene: TRBJ2-7
abundance: -
CDR3aa: CASSDQVTYEQYF
CDR3nt: TGTGCCAGCAGCGATCAGGTAACCTACGAGCAGTACTTC

d_gene: -
v_gene: TRBV19
j_gene: TRBJ2-7
abundance: -
CDR3aa: CASSIAGDYEQYF
CDR3nt: TGTGCCAGTAGTATAGCCGGGGATTACGAGCAGTACTTC

d_gene: TRBD1
v_gene: TRBV9
j_gene: TRBJ2-1
abundance: -
CDR3aa: CASSGHQGALRIEQFF
CDR3nt: TGTGCCAGCAGCGGCCACCAGGGGGCGTTAAGGATTGAGCAGTTCTTC

d_gene: -
v_gene: TRBV5-6
j_gene: TRBJ2-5
abundance: -
CDR3aa: CASSWPSGTLGETQYF
CDR3nt: TGTGCCAGCAGCTGGCCGTCCGGGACGCTGGGCGAGACCCAGTACTTC

d_gene: -
v_gene: TRBV30
j_gene: TRBJ1-1
abundance: few
CDR3aa: CAWSVSLEAFF
CDR3nt: TGTGCCTGGAGTGTCTCCTTGGAAGCTTTCTTT

d_gene: -
v_gene: TRBV7-9
j_gene: TRBJ2-7
abundance: once
CDR3aa: CASSLSGGTGYEQYF
CDR3nt: TGTGCCAGCAGCTTGTCGGGGGGGACAGGCTACGAGCAGTACTTC

d_gene: TRBD2
v_gene: TRBV4-1
j_gene: TRBJ2-3
abundance: -
CDR3aa: CASSQDSRLAGRDTQYF
CDR3nt: TGCGCCAGCAGCCAAGATAGTAGGCTAGCGGGCCGAGATACGCAGTATTTT

d_gene: -
v_gene: TRBV11-2
j_gene: TRBJ2-1
abundance: -
CDR3aa: CASSFQWNEQFF
CDR3nt: TGTGCCAGCAGCTTCCAGTGGAATGAGCAGTTCTTC

d_gene: TRBD1
v_gene: TRBV27
j_gene: TRBJ2-7
abundance: -
CDR3aa: CASSLSWDSSYEQYF
CDR3nt: TGTGCCAGCAGTTTATCGTGGGACAGCTCCTACGAGCAGTACTTC

d_gene: -
v_gene: TRBV4-2
j_gene: TRBJ2-5
abundance: -
CDR3aa: CASRQGGEGETQYF
CDR3nt: TGTGCCAGCAGACAGGGGGGGGAGGGAGAGACCCAGTACTTC

d_gene: TRBD2
v_gene: TRBV7-8
j_gene: TRBJ2-2
abundance: once
CDR3aa: CASSLRTSGNTGELFF
CDR3nt: TGTGCCAGCAGCTTGCGGACTAGCGGGAACACCGGGGAGCTGTTTTTT

d_gene: -
v_gene: TRBV9
j_gene: TRBJ2-3
abundance: -
CDR3aa: CASSVLAGGGWTDTQYF
CDR3nt: TGTGCCAGCAGCGTGTTAGCAGGGGGAGGATGGACAGATACGCAGTATTTT

d_gene: TRBD1
v_gene: TRBV5-6
j_gene: TRBJ2-7
abundance: -
CDR3aa: CASSTQGHSYEQYF
CDR3nt: TGTGCCAGCAGCACACAGGGGCACTCCTACGAGCAGTACTTC

d_gene: TRBD2
v_gene: TRBV2
j_gene: TRBJ2-7
abundance: few
CDR3aa: CASSEQAGVYEQYF
CDR3nt: TGTGCCAGCAGTGAACAAGCGGGAGTCTACGAGCAGTACTTC

d_gene: -
v_gene: TRBV2
j_gene: TRBJ2-2
abundance: -
CDR3aa: CASSLAGSLGTGELFF
CDR3nt: TGTGCCAGCAGCCTCGCAGGGTCGTTGGGCACCGGGGAGCTGTTTTTT

d_gene: -
v_gene: TRBV12-5
j_gene: TRBJ2-7
abundance: -
CDR3aa: CASGSQATYEQYF
CDR3nt: TGTGCTAGTGGTTCTCAGGCCACCTACGAGCAGTACTTC

d_gene: TRBD1
v_gene: TRBV9
j_gene: TRBJ1-2
abundance: -
CDR3aa: CASSEAGTGGLDHGYTF
CDR3nt: TGTGCCAGCAGCGAGGCCGGGACAGGAGGGTTAGATCATGGCTACACCTTC

d_gene: -
v_gene: TRBV21-1
j_gene: TRBJ1-5
abundance: once
CDR3aa: CASSNLIEGPPAIYNQPQHF
CDR3nt: TGTGCCAGCAGCAATTTAATAGAGGGGCCACCCGCCATTTACAATCAGCCCCAGCATTTT

d_gene: -
v_gene: TRBV19
j_gene: TRBJ2-2
abundance: -
CDR3aa: CASSIPSKWVANTGELFF
CDR3nt: TGTGCCAGTAGTATACCGTCAAAGTGGGTAGCGAACACCGGGGAGCTGTTTTTT

d_gene: -
v_gene: TRBV5-1
j_gene: TRBJ2-1
abundance: -
CDR3aa: CASSLGSGPSYNEQFF
CDR3nt: TGCGCCAGCAGCTTGGGCAGCGGGCCGTCCTACAATGAGCAGTTCTTC

d_gene: -
v_gene: TRBV2
j_gene: TRBJ1-4
abundance: -
CDR3aa: CASRVQQLFF
CDR3nt: TGTGCCAGCAGGGTTCAACAACTGTTTTTT

d_gene: TRBD1
v_gene: TRBV5-4
j_gene: TRBJ1-2
abundance: -
CDR3aa: CASSSSGTGIYGYTF
CDR3nt: TGTGCCAGCAGCTCCTCCGGGACAGGCATCTATGGCTACACCTTC

d_gene: TRBD2
v_gene: TRBV5-1
j_gene: TRBJ2-7
abundance: -
CDR3aa: CASGLRGFLDEQYF
CDR3nt: TGCGCCAGCGGCTTGCGGGGGTTTCTGGACGAGCAGTACTTC

d_gene: -
v_gene: TRBV19
j_gene: TRBJ1-1
abundance: once
CDR3aa: CASSISGNTEAFF
CDR3nt: TGTGCCAGTAGTATATCAGGGAACACTGAAGCTTTCTTT

d_gene: TRBD1
v_gene: TRBV28
j_gene: TRBJ2-7
abundance: -
CDR3aa: CASSSGDRTYEQYF
CDR3nt: TGTGCCAGCAGTTCTGGGGACAGGACCTACGAGCAGTACTTC

d_gene: TRBD2
v_gene: TRBV9
j_gene: TRBJ2-2
abundance: -
CDR3aa: CASSVTSGVNTGELFF
CDR3nt: TGTGCCAGCAGCGTGACTAGCGGGGTTAACACCGGGGAGCTGTTTTTT

d_gene: -
v_gene: TRBV4-3
j_gene: TRBJ2-2
abundance: -
CDR3aa: CASRARQGNTGELFF
CDR3nt: TGCGCCAGCAGGGCGAGGCAGGGCAACACCGGGGAGCTGTTTTTT

d_gene: TRBD1
v_gene: TRBV27
j_gene: TRBJ1-2
abundance: few
CDR3aa: CASSGTGVYGYTF
CDR3nt: TGTGCCAGCTCCGGGACAGGCGTCTATGGCTACACCTTC

d_gene: -
v_gene: TRBV30
j_gene: TRBJ1-2
abundance: -
CDR3aa: CAWSGSVAYGYTF
CDR3nt: TGTGCCTGGAGTGGGTCAGTCGCCTATGGCTACACCTTC

d_gene: TRBD1
v_gene: TRBV5-6
j_gene: TRBJ1-1
abundance: -
CDR3aa: CASSGYRGLSPEAFF
CDR3nt: TGTGCCAGCAGCGGATACAGGGGGCTGAGCCCTGAAGCTTTCTTT

d_gene: -
v_gene: TRBV11-3
j_gene: TRBJ2-7
abundance: -
CDR3aa: CASSLQGGNEQYF
CDR3nt: TGTGCCAGCAGCTTACAGGGCGGAAACGAGCAGTACTTC

d_gene: -
v_gene: TRBV11-2
j_gene: TRBJ2-2
abundance: -
CDR3aa: CASSPPGVRPGELFF
CDR3nt: TGTGCCAGCAGCCCCCCGGGAGTCAGACCCGGGGAGCTGTTTTTT

d_gene: -
v_gene: TRBV4-2
j_gene: TRBJ1-2
abundance: -
CDR3aa: CASSQEGMAGAAAYGYTF
CDR3nt: TGTGCCAGCAGCCAAGAAGGGATGGCGGGGGCCGCAGCCTATGGCTACACCTTC

d_gene: -
v_gene: TRBV27
j_gene: TRBJ1-2
abundance: -
CDR3aa: CASSLSSSWGYTF
CDR3nt: TGTGCCAGCAGTTTAAGCTCTTCTTGGGGCTACACCTTC

d_gene: -
v_gene: TRBV29-1
j_gene: TRBJ2-3
abundance: -
CDR3aa: CSVRPDTQYF
CDR3nt: TGCAGCGTTCGTCCAGATACGCAGTATTTT

d_gene: TRBD2
v_gene: TRBV5-4
j_gene: TRBJ2-7
abundance: -
CDR3aa: CASRLTRGAYEQYF
CDR3nt: TGTGCCAGCAGGCTGACCCGGGGGGCCTACGAGCAGTACTTC

d_gene: -
v_gene: TRBV9
j_gene: TRBJ2-7
abundance: -
CDR3aa: CASSGSGPTYEQYF
CDR3nt: TGTGCCAGCAGCGGAAGCGGACCTACCTACGAGCAGTACTTC

d_gene: -
v_gene: TRBV4-3
j_gene: TRBJ2-1
abundance: once
CDR3aa: CASSQDPRAYNEQFF
CDR3nt: TGCGCCAGCAGCCAAGATCCCCGGGCTTACAATGAGCAGTTCTTC

d_gene: -
v_gene: TRBV11-1
j_gene: TRBJ1-5
abundance: -
CDR3aa: CASSLDAANQPQHF
CDR3nt: TGTGCCAGCAGCCTGGACGCTGCAAATCAGCCCCAGCATTTT

d_gene: TRBD2
v_gene: TRBV7-2
j_gene: TRBJ2-1
abundance: -
CDR3aa: CASSFKISGRAINEQFF
CDR3nt: TGTGCCAGCAGCTTCAAGATAAGCGGGAGGGCCATCAATGAGCAGTTCTTC

d_gene: -
v_gene: TRBV28
j_gene: TRBJ1-5
abundance: -
CDR3aa: CASSHEDSWRKGYYQPQHF
CDR3nt: TGTGCCAGCAGTCACGAGGACAGTTGGAGAAAAGGGTACTATCAGCCCCAGCATTTT

d_gene: TRBD2
v_gene: TRBV15
j_gene: TRBJ2-5
abundance: -
CDR3aa: CATRGFIAGGPAGTQYF
CDR3nt: TGTGCCACCAGGGGCTTTATAGCGGGAGGGCCCGCGGGGACCCAGTACTTC

d_gene: TRBD1
v_gene: TRBV9
j_gene: TRBJ1-2
abundance: -
CDR3aa: CASSTWTGDNYGYTF
CDR3nt: TGTGCCAGCAGCACCTGGACAGGGGATAACTATGGCTACACCTTC

d_gene: -
v_gene: TRBV28
j_gene: TRBJ2-5
abundance: -
CDR3aa: CASSYIQGRKTQYF
CDR3nt: TGTGCCAGCAGTTACATACAGGGTCGGAAGACCCAGTACTTC

d_gene: -
v_gene: TRBV2
j_gene: TRBJ2-3
abundance: -
CDR3aa: CASSEGVISTDTQYF
CDR3nt: TGTGCCAGCAGTGAAGGGGTTATAAGCACAGATACGCAGTATTTT

d_gene: TRBD1
v_gene: TRBV2
j_gene: TRBJ1-4
abundance: -
CDR3aa: CASSEDRGREKLFF
CDR3nt: TGTGCCAGCAGTGAAGACAGGGGGCGAGAAAAACTGTTTTTT

d_gene: -
v_gene: TRBV4-1
j_gene: TRBJ2-7
abundance: -
CDR3aa: CASSQEVRDRPLSPLYEQYF
CDR3nt: TGCGCCAGCAGCCAAGAGGTCAGAGACAGGCCGCTATCACCTCTCTACGAGCAGTACTTC

d_gene: -
v_gene: TRBV2
j_gene: TRBJ1-3
abundance: -
CDR3aa: CASRADSLSGNTIYF
CDR3nt: TGTGCCAGCAGAGCCGACAGTCTCTCTGGAAACACCATATATTTT

d_gene: TRBD1
v_gene: TRBV10-3
j_gene: TRBJ1-1
abundance: -
CDR3aa: CAISSGQGKAFF
CDR3nt: TGTGCCATCAGCTCGGGACAGGGGAAAGCTTTCTTT

d_gene: -
v_gene: TRBV18
j_gene: TRBJ1-2
abundance: -
CDR3aa: CASSPFGQQRDGYTF
CDR3nt: TGTGCCAGCTCACCATTCGGACAGCAAAGGGATGGCTACACCTTC